This is a list of T cell receptor beta chains from one sample in a study of spatial heterogeneity in lung cancer. MiXCR, applied by TCRdb to the 5' RACE reads, yields one record per CDR3 protein. The sample shows approximately 70,000 distinct CDR3 sequences, around 9.3% of them seen only once. This sample comprised PBMCs, obtained at follow-up. All receptors come from a female donor with early-stage non-small cell lung cancer. Both conserved end residues are trimmed from each CDR3.

v_gene: TRBV28; j_gene: TRBJ1-4; CDR3aa: ASSSGVVYEKLF
v_gene: TRBV5-1; j_gene: TRBJ2-7; CDR3aa: ASNGAGSSYEQY
v_gene: TRBV20-1; j_gene: TRBJ2-1; CDR3aa: SASLLAGGNEQF
v_gene: TRBV12-3/TRBV12-4; j_gene: TRBJ2-2; CDR3aa: ASSFNQNTGELF
v_gene: TRBV20-1; j_gene: TRBJ1-3; CDR3aa: SATSRLASGNTIY
v_gene: TRBV7-2; j_gene: TRBJ2-1; CDR3aa: ASSSGTSSYNEQF
v_gene: TRBV11-2; j_gene: TRBJ1-1; CDR3aa: ASSLTQGGLTGEAF
v_gene: TRBV9; j_gene: TRBJ2-2; CDR3aa: ASSPRQFTGELF
v_gene: TRBV6-1; j_gene: TRBJ1-2; CDR3aa: ASSEGPLGYGYT
v_gene: TRBV20-1; j_gene: TRBJ2-7; CDR3aa: SALGLGGYEQY
v_gene: TRBV6-5; j_gene: TRBJ1-6; CDR3aa: ASSYSNYLPVAPLH
v_gene: TRBV28; j_gene: TRBJ1-5; CDR3aa: ASSWVRTGGDQPQH
v_gene: TRBV12-3/TRBV12-4; j_gene: TRBJ1-6; CDR3aa: ASTRDGPPFPPLH
v_gene: TRBV5-1; j_gene: TRBJ2-3; CDR3aa: ASSLVPGPGRTDTQY
v_gene: TRBV20-1; j_gene: TRBJ2-1; CDR3aa: SASGRPSYNEQF
v_gene: TRBV5-1; j_gene: TRBJ1-3; CDR3aa: ASSSQPGNTIY
v_gene: TRBV3-1; j_gene: TRBJ1-2; CDR3aa: ASSSPETGSYGYT
v_gene: TRBV11-2; j_gene: TRBJ2-1; CDR3aa: ASSLGGQSGNEQF
v_gene: TRBV15; j_gene: TRBJ1-2; CDR3aa: ATSKDRGGYT
v_gene: TRBV7-9; j_gene: TRBJ1-6; CDR3aa: ASSFGTDNSPLH
v_gene: TRBV19; j_gene: TRBJ1-1; CDR3aa: ASSPRSDRLNTEAF
v_gene: TRBV28; j_gene: TRBJ1-5; CDR3aa: ASSRTLRIREPQH
v_gene: TRBV6-1; j_gene: TRBJ1-4; CDR3aa: ASTLRTFHQGEKLF
v_gene: TRBV20-1; j_gene: TRBJ2-1; CDR3aa: SARDRGRSGEQF
v_gene: TRBV29-1; j_gene: TRBJ1-1; CDR3aa: SGGQAVTEAF
v_gene: TRBV5-1; j_gene: TRBJ1-2; CDR3aa: ASSSDNYGYT
v_gene: TRBV10-3; j_gene: TRBJ1-1; CDR3aa: AIGKGPPPPDTEAF
v_gene: TRBV12-3/TRBV12-4; j_gene: TRBJ1-2; CDR3aa: ASSARRVYGYT